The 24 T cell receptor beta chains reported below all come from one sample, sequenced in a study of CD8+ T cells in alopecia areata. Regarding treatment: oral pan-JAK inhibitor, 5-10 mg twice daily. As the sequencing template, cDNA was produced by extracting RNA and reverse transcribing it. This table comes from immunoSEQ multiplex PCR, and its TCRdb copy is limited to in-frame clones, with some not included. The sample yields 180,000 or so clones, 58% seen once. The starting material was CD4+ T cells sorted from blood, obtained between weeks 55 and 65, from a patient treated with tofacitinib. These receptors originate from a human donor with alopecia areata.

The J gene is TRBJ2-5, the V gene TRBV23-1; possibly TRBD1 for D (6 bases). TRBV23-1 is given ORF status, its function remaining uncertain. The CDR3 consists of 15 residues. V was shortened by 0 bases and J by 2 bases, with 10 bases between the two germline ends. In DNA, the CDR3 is TGCGCCAGCAGTCAATCGGCCAGGGGACAAGAGACCCAGTACTTC. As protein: CASSQSARGQETQYF.

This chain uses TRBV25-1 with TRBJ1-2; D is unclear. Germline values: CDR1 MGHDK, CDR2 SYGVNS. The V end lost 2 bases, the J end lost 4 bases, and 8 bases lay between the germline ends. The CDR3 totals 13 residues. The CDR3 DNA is TGTGCCAGCAGTGAACGGTCCCTCTATGGCTACACCTTC. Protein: CASSERSLYGYTF.

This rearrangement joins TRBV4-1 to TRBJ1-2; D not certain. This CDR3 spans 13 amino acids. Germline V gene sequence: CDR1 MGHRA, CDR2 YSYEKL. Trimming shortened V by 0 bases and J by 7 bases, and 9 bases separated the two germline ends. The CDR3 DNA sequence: TGCGCCAGCAGCCAAGATGGAACAGCTGGCTACACCTTC. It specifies CASSQDGTAGYTF.

CDR3 residues: CASSQGRGEETQYF. CDR3 sequence (DNA): TGCGCCAGCAGCCAGGGCAGGGGTGAAGAGACCCAGTACTTC. The chain couples TRBV4-1 to TRBJ2-5; TRBD1 is a possible D gene (6 bases). The V end lost 3 bases, the J end lost 3 bases, and 11 bases lay between the germline ends. CDR1 and CDR2 from the germline V gene are MGHRA and YSYEKL. This CDR3 is 14 amino acids long.

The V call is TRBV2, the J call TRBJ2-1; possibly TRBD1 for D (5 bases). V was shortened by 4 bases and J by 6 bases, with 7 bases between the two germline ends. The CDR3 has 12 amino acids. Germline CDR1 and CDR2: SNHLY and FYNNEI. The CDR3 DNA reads TGTGCCAGCAGTGGACAGTTCAATGAGCAGTTCTTC. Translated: CASSGQFNEQFF.

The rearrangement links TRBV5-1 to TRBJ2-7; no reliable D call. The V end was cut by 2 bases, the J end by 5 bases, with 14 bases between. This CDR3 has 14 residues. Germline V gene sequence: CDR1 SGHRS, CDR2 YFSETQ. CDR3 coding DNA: TGCGCCAGCAGCTTTGTGGCAGATTCCAACGAGCAGTACTTC. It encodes CASSFVADSNEQYF.

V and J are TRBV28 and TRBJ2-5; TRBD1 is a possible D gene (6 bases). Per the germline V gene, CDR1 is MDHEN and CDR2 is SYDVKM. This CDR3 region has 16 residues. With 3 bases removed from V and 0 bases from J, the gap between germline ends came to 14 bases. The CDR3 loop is CASSFPGHLYQETQYF. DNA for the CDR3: TGTGCCAGCAGTTTCCCGGGACATCTGTACCAAGAGACCCAGTACTTC.

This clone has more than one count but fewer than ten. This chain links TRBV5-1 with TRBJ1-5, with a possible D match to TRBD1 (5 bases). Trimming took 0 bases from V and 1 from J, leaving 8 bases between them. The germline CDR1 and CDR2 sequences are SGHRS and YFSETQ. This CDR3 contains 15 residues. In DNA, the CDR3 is TGCGCCAGCAGCTTGGGGGACGGAAGCAATCAGCCCCAGCATTTT. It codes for CASSLGDGSNQPQHF.

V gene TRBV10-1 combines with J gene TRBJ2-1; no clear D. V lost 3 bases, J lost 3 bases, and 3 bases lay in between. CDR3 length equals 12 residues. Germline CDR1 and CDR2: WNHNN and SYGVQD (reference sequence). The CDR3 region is CASSDNYNEQFF. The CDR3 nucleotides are TGCGCCAGCAGTGACAACTACAATGAGCAGTTCTTC.

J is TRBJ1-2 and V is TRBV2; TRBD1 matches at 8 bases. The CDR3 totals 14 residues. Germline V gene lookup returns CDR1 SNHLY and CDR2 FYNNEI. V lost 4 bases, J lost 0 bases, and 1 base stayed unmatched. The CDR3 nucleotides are TGTGCCAGCAGTGGACAGGGGACTAACTATGGCTACACCTTC. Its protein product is CASSGQGTNYGYTF.

This chain's CDR3 is CASSRLSSYEQYF. Written as DNA, the CDR3 is TGTGCCAGCTCACGGCTAAGCTCCTACGAGCAGTACTTC. V gene TRBV18 combines with J gene TRBJ2-7, with D uncertain. V shed 4 bases and J shed 0 bases, with 7 bases lying between them. This CDR3 region has 13 residues. The germline CDR1 and CDR2 sequences are KGHSH and LQKENI.

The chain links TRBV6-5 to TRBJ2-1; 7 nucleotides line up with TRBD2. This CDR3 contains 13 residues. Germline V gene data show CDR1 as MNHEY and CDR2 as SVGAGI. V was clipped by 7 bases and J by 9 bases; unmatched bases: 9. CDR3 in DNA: TGTGCCAGCAAATCGTCGGGAGGTCTTGAGCAGTTCTTC. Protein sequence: CASKSSGGLEQFF.

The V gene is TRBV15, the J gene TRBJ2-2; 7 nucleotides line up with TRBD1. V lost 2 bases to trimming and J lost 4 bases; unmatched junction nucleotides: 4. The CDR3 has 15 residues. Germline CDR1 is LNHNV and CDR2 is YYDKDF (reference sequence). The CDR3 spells CATSRSTGPTGELFF. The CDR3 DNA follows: TGTGCCACCAGCAGATCGACAGGGCCCACCGGGGAGCTGTTTTTT.

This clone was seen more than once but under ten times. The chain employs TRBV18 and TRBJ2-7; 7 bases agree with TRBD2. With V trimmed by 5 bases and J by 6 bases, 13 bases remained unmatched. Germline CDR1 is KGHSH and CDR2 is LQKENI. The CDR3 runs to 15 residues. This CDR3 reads CASSSLGDPGGEQYF. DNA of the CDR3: TGTGCCAGCTCATCCCTGGGTGACCCGGGGGGCGAGCAGTACTTC.

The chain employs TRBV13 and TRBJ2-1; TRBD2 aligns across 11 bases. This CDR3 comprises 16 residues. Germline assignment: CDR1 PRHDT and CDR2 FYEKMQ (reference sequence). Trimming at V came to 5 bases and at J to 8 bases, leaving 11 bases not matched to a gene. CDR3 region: CASSLATSGGIYEQFF. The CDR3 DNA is TGTGCCAGCAGCCTCGCTACTAGCGGGGGTATCTATGAGCAGTTCTTC.

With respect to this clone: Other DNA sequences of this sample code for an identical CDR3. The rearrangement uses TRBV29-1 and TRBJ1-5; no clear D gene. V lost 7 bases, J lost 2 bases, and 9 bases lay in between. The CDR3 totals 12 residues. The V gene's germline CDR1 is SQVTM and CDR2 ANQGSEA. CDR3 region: CSASDGNQPQHF. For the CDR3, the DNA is TGCAGCGCAAGCGATGGCAATCAGCCCCAGCATTTT.

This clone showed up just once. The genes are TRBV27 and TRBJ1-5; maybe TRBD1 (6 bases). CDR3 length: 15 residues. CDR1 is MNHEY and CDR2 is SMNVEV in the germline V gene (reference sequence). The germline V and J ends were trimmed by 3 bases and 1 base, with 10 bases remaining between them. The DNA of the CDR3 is TGTGCCAGCAGTTTGAGGGGGTTAAGCAATCAGCCCCAGCATTTT. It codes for CASSLRGLSNQPQHF.

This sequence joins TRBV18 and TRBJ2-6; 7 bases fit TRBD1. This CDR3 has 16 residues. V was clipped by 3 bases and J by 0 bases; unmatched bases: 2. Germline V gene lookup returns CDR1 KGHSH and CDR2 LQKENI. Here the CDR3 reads CASSPGQLSGANVLTF. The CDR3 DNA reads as TGTGCCAGCTCACCGGGACAGCTCTCTGGGGCCAACGTCCTGACTTTC.

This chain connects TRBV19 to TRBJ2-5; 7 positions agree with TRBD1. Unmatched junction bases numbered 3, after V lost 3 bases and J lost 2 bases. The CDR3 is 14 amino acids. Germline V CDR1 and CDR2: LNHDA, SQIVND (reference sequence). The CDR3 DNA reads TGTGCCAGTAGTATCCGGGACAGACAAGAGACCCAGTACTTC. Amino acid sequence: CASSIRDRQETQYF.

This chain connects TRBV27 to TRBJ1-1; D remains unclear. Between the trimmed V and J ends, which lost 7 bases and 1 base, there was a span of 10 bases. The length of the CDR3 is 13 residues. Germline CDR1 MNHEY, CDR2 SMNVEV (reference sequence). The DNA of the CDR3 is TGTGCCAGCATGTTATCCCGGAACACTGAAGCTTTCTTT. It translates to CASMLSRNTEAFF.

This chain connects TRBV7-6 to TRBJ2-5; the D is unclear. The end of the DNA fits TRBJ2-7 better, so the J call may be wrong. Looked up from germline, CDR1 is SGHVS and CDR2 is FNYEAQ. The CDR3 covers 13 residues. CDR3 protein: CASSPKVSYEQYF. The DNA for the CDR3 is TGTGCCAGCAGCCCGAAGGTCTCCTACGAGCAGTACTTC.

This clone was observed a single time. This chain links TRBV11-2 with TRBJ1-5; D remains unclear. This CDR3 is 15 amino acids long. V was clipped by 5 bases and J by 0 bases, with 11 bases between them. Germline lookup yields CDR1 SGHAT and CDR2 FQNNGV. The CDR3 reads CASSLRVVSNQPQHF. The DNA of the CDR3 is TGTGCCAGCAGCCTACGTGTAGTTAGCAATCAGCCCCAGCATTTT.

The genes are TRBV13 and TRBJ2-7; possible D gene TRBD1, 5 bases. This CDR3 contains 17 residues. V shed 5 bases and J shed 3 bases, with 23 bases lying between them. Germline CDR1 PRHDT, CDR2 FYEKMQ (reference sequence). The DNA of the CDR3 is TGTGCCAGCAGCCAAGCCGTGAAAGGGGAAAAAAGCTACGAGCAGTACTTC. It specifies CASSQAVKGEKSYEQYF.

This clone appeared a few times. In DNA form, the CDR3 reads TGTGCCAGCAGCTTAAACAGGGGAGAAATGAACACTGAAGCTTTCTTT. Its translation: CASSLNRGEMNTEAFF. The chain has TRBV5-5 and TRBJ1-1, with 7 nucleotides matching TRBD1. The CDR3 loop spans 16 amino acids. Germline values: CDR1 SGHKS, CDR2 YYEKEE (reference sequence). V lost 2 bases, J lost 0 bases, and 7 bases stayed unmatched.